The clone carrying this T cell receptor (beta chain) was counted at least ten times. Its target is not known. From the multiplex PCR reads, TCRdb called clonotypes with MiXCR, one entry per CDR3 protein. The sample comprises 190,000 or so distinct CDR3 sequences, over 25% of which are singletons, and 4% to 4.5% rests with the top ten. This sample is drawn from a study of breast tumors, draining lymph nodes, adjacent tissues. Study-wide findings and caveats: Tumor TCR diversity was below lymph nodes but above nontumor tissue. Tumor and nontumor repertoires were significantly more similar in luminal-like than in basal-like breast cancer. That most tumor T cells come from lymph nodes remained unproven.

Axillary draining lymph nodes of breast cancer patients supplied the node samples. Material: axillary lymph node tissue. The clonotype was recovered from a female donor with breast cancer. Some clones in this sample may be carry-over from other donors' samples.

The CDR3 reads CAISESSNLETQYF. The CDR3 bases are TGTGCCATCAGTGAGTCGTCGAACTTAGAGACCCAGTACTTC. The chain combines TRBV10-3 with TRBJ2-5, with D unclear. The CDR3 loop spans 14 amino acids. Per germline, CDR1 ENHRY and CDR2 SYGVKD. The V and J ends lost 0 bases and 4 bases respectively, with 9 bases between them.